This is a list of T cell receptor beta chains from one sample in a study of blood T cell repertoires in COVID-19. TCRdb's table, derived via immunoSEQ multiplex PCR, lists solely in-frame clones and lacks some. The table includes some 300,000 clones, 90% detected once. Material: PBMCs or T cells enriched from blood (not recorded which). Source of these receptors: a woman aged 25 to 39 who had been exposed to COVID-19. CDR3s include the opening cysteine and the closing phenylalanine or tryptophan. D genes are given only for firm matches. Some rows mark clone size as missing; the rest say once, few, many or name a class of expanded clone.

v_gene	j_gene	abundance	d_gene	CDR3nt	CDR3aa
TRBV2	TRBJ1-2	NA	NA	TGTGCCAGCAGTGAAGCCGGGGGGGGCTATGGCTACACCTTC	CASSEAGGGYGYTF
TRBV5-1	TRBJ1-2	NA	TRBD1	TGCGCCAGCAGCCTACCGACAGGGAGCTATGGCTACACCTTC	CASSLPTGSYGYTF
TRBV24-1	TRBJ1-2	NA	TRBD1	TGTGCCACCAGTGAGGGACAGGGGTATGGCTACACCTTC	CATSEGQGYGYTF
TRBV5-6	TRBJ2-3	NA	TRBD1	TGTGCCAGCAGCTCAGGCAGGGGGACCACAGATACGCAGTATTTT	CASSSGRGTTDTQYF
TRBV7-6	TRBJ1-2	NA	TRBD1	TGTGCCAGCAGCCCTCCGGGACAGGGGATGGGTGGCTACACCTTC	CASSPPGQGMGGYTF
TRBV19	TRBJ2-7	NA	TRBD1	TGTGCCAGTAGTATACTTTGGGGACAGGGATCCTACGAGCAGTACTTC	CASSILWGQGSYEQYF
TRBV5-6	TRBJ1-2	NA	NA	TGTGCCAGCAGGCCTGGAGGGCAGGGAGTACGCGGCTACACCTTC	CASRPGGQGVRGYTF
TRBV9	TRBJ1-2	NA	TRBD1	TGTGCCAGCAGCGTAGTAGGGGGCTATGGAGGCTACACCTTC	CASSVVGGYGGYTF
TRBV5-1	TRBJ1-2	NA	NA	TGCGCCAGCAGCTTGGGAACAGGGTTTTTAGTTGGCTACACCTTC	CASSLGTGFLVGYTF
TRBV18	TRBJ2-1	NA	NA	TGTGCCAGCTCACCGCTAGGAGGGACGGGCCACAATGAGCAGTTCTTC	CASSPLGGTGHNEQFF
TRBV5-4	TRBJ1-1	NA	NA	TGTGCCAGCAGCCTAAATATCGGGACACCGAACACTGAAGCTTTCTTT	CASSLNIGTPNTEAFF
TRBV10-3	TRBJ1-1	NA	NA	TGTGCGAACAGGGAAAAGGCGAACACTGAAGCTTTCTTT	CANREKANTEAFF
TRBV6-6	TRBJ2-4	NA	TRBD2	TGTGCCAGCAGTCCAGCGGGGGGGTATTTAGCCAAAAACATTCAGTACTTC	CASSPAGGYLAKNIQYF
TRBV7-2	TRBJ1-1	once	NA	TGTGCCAGCAGTTTGGACAGAGACACTGAAGCTTTCTTT	CASSLDRDTEAFF
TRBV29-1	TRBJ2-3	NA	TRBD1	TGCAGCGTTGAAGACCGCTACAGGGGATCAACAGATACGCAGTATTTT	CSVEDRYRGSTDTQYF
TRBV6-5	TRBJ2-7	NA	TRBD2	TGTGCCAGCAGAGTCAGCGGGGGCTCCTACGAGCAGTACTTC	CASRVSGGSYEQYF
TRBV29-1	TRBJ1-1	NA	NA	TGCAGCGTTCTCATAGGGGCGGCTGAAGCTTTCTTT	CSVLIGAAEAFF
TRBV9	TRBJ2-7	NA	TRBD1	TGTGCCAGCAGCCCCCGGGACAGGGGACCCGAGCAGTACTTC	CASSPRDRGPEQYF
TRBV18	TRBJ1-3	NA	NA	TGTGCCAGCTCACCTGAGGCAGGGGACCCTGGAAACACCATATATTTT	CASSPEAGDPGNTIYF
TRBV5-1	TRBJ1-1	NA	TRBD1	TGCGCCAGCAGCCAGGGACAGGGATCGGTTGCTGAAGCTTTCTTT	CASSQGQGSVAEAFF
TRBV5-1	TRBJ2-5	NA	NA	TGCGCCAGCAGCTTGATGAGCGCAAGACTCAAGGAGACCCAGTACTTC	CASSLMSARLKETQYF
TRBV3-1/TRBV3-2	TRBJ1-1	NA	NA	TGTGCCAGCAGCCAAGATAAAGGGAGGGGTTTCGGCACTGAAGCTTTCTTT	CASSQDKGRGFGTEAFF
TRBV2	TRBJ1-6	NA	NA	TGTGCCAGCAGGATGGACAGCCCCAATTCACCCCTCCACTTT	CASRMDSPNSPLHF
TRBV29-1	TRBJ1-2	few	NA	TGCAGCGTTCTATATAACTATGGCTACACCTTC	CSVLYNYGYTF
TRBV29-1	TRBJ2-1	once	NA	TGCAGCGCCCCCGGGGATACCAACAATGAGCAGTTCTTC	CSAPGDTNNEQFF
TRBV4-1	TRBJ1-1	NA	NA	TGCGCCAGCAGCCAATTAAAGAACACTGAAGCTTTCTTT	CASSQLKNTEAFF
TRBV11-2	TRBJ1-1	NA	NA	TGTGCCAGCAGCTTAGATGGGCTCAGGGCCACTGAAGCTTTCTTT	CASSLDGLRATEAFF
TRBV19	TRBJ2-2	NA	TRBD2	TGTGCCAGTAGTATAATGGGACTAGCGGTCTCCGGGGAGCTGTTTTTT	CASSIMGLAVSGELFF
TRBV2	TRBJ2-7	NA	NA	TGTGCCAGCACCGAAGGAGGCTACGAGCAGTACTTC	CASTEGGYEQYF
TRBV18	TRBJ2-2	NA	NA	TGTGCCAGCTCACCTACAGCGAACACCGGGGAGCTGTTTTTT	CASSPTANTGELFF
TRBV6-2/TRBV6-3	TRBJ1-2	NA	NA	TGTGCCAGCAGTCCCACGACGGGGAACTATGGCTACACCTTC	CASSPTTGNYGYTF
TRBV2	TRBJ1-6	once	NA	TGTGCCAGCAGTGAAGGGGAAGGAGGCAGTTTCGTATATTCACCCCTCCACTTT	CASSEGEGGSFVYSPLHF
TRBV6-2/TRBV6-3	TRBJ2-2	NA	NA	TGTGCCAGCAGTTACCCCTCCGGGACACCTCCCGGCGGGGAGCTGTTTTTT	CASSYPSGTPPGGELFF
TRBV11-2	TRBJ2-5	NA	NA	TGTGCCAGCAGCTTCCCGGGACTGAGAGAGACCCAGTACTTC	CASSFPGLRETQYF
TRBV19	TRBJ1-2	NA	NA	TGTGCCAGTAGTATAGGTGCGGAGCGCCCTAACTATGGCTACACCTTC	CASSIGAERPNYGYTF
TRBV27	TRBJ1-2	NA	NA	TGTGCCAGCAGTCCGGCCAGGGCCCCCCAGCCACTACGAGCTGGCTACACCTTC	CASSPARAPQPLRAGYTF